One sample yielded the 2 T cell receptor beta chains listed below, sequenced in a study of tumor-infiltrating lymphocytes in primary liver carcinoma. Starting from roughly 0.5 ug of total RNA, TCR beta cDNA was produced with a primer in the constant region. Generation of the TCR beta libraries relied on three nested multiplex PCR rounds using slightly modified ARM-PCR. Investigators reported that the first two PCR rounds, at around 11 cycles each, used TRBV1-TRBV30 forward primers with a C-beta reverse primer. TCRdb re-analysed the multiplex PCR reads in MiXCR, keeping a single row per CDR3 protein. Of approximately 110,000 distinct CDR3 sequences listed, approximately 64% are singletons. The study co-extracted DNA and RNA from around 20-30 mg of unsorted bulk tissue. The specimen was liver tumor tissue from sampling region 3. Subset denoted: tumor region T3, left-lateral pole. These receptors originate from an older woman with primary liver carcinoma and hepatitis B virus infection.

Regarding this clonotype: An end of the junction differs from the germline gene, which may be a read error. The rearrangement uses TRBV11-1 and TRBJ2-3, with D unresolved. CDR1 is SGHAT and CDR2 is FQDESV in the germline V gene (reference sequence). This CDR3 has 14 residues. The CDR3 loop is CATSLTQHAGESHF. CDR3 bases: TGTGCCACCAGCTTAACGCAACATGCTGGAGAGTCTCACTTT.

A word on this clonotype: The CDR3 does not end in the conserved phenylalanine or tryptophan, so this is likely a read error. V usage is TRBV5-1 and J usage is TRBJ2-5; D gene uncertain. Germline CDR1 SGHRS, CDR2 YFSETQ. Trimming took 2 bases from V and 2 from J, leaving 10 bases between them. The CDR3 length is 14 residues. For the CDR3, the DNA is TGCGCCAGCAGCTTAGGACCCACTCAAGAGACCCAGTACCTC. Encoded protein: CASSLGPTQETQYL.